This T cell receptor beta chain was recorded in a study of blood T cell repertoires in COVID-19. Study-wide background: Both acute and convalescent COVID-19 samples were obtained from the United States, Italy and Spain. Sources were T cells, B-cell-depleted T cells, or PBMCs; the material itself was cDNA or gDNA.

Under the authors' procedure: Amplification of reference gene primers provided the estimated nucleated cell counts. Sequenced by immunoSEQ multiplex PCR; TCRdb stores in-frame clones only, minus some. V, J and clone size reflect that table, while D and trimming were determined from the DNA. This table holds more than 85,000 clones, about 85% found once. Germline V gene data show CDR1 as KGHSH and CDR2 as LQKENI. This CDR3 is 16 amino acids long. Trimming took 5 bases from V and 0 from J; bases not matched to a gene: 9. Sequenced material: peripheral blood. The rearrangement joins TRBV18 to TRBJ1-1; 7 bases match TRBD1. This receptor was taken from a human donor in a cohort sampled during active COVID-19. The CDR3 sequence is CASSSRTGALNTEAFF. Written as DNA, the CDR3 is TGTGCCAGCTCATCAAGGACAGGCGCCCTGAACACTGAAGCTTTCTTT.